A single TCR beta chain is shown here with its context. The method was immunoSEQ multiplex PCR; TCRdb's version includes in-frame clones alone and lacks a portion of them. The sample lists 150,000 to 200,000 clones; roughly 87% were seen once. This specimen comes from a study of blood T cell repertoires in COVID-19. Turning to the study itself: Samples taken during acute and convalescent COVID-19 were collected in the United States, Italy and Spain.

The germline V gene encodes CDR1 LNHDA and CDR2 SQIVND (reference sequence). This CDR3 has 14 residues. Trimming took off 6 bases at V and 7 bases at J, with 18 bases between the two ends. The clonotype comes from a young man who had recovered from COVID-19. Material: peripheral blood. This chain connects TRBV19 to TRBJ1-1; D is unclear. CDR3 protein: CASSTSRGYSEAFF. CDR3 DNA: TGTGCCAGTAGCACCTCGCGAGGGTACAGTGAAGCTTTCTTT.